This TCR beta chain was obtained from a study of response to subunit inactivated influenza vaccine. Study-level findings and limits: T cells newly recruited by each seasonal influenza vaccination are few, the authors suggested.

Notes on this clonotype: Antigen: not known.

TCRdb analysed the RT-PCR reads with MiXCR anew, one entry per CDR3 protein. The table lists roughly 760,000 distinct CDR3 sequences, 21% of them singletons, with roughly 10% in the top ten. The CDR3 sequence is 13 residues long. V was clipped by 0 bases and J by 6 bases, with 9 bases between them. The germline gives CDR1 MNHNY, CDR2 SVGAGI (reference sequence). This material consisted of PBMCs from blood, taken roughly 5 days after vaccination. The chain links TRBV6-6 to TRBJ2-7; the D is unclear. This receptor was identified in a man between 50 and 59 years old who received an inactivated influenza vaccine. The CDR3 sequence is CASSYSGGSEQYF. CDR3 bases: TGTGCCAGCAGTTACTCGGGTGGGTCCGAGCAGTACTTC.